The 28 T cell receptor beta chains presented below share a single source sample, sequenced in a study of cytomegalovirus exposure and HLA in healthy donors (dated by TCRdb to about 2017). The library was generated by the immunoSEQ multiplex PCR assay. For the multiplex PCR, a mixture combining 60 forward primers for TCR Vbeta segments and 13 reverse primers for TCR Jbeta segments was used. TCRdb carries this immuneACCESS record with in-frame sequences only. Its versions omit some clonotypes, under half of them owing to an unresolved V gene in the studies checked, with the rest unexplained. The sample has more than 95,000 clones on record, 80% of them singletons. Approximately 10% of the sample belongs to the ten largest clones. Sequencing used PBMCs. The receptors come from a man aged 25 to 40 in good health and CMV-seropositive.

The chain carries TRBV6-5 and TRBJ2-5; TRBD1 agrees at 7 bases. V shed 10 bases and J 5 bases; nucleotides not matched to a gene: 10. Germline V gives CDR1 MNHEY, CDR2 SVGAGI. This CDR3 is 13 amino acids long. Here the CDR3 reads CATRQGSRETQYF. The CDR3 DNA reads TGTGCCACACGACAGGGTAGTAGGGAGACCCAGTACTTC.

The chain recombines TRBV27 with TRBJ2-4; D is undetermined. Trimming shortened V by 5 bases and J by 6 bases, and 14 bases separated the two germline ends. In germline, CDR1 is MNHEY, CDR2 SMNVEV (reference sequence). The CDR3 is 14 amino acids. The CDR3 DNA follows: TGTGCCAGCAGTACGTTTGGCAGAAGAAACATTCAGTACTTC. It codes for CASSTFGRRNIQYF.

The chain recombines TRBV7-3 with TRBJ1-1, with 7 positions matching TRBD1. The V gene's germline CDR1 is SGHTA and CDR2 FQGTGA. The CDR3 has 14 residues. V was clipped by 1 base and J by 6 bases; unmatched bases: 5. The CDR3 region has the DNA TGTGCCAGCAGCTTAAACAGGGGTAGGGCTGAAGCTTTCTTT. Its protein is CASSLNRGRAEAFF.

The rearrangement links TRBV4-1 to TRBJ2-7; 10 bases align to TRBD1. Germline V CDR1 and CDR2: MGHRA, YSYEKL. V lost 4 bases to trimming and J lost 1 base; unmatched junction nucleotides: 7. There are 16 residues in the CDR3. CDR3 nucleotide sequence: TGCGCCAGCAGCCCGACGGGACAGGGGATTTCCTACGAGCAGTACTTC. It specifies CASSPTGQGISYEQYF.

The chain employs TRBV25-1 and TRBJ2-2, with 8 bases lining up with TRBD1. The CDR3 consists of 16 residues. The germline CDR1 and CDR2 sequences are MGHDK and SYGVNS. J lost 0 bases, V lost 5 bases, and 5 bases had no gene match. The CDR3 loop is CASSSRQGSNTGELFF. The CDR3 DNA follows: TGTGCCAGCAGTAGTAGACAGGGGTCGAACACCGGGGAGCTGTTTTTT.

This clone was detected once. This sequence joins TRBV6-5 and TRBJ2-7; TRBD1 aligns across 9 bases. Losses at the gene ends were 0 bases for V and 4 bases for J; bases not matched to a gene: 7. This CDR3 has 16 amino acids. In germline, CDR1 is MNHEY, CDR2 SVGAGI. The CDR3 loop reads CASSYSGEGQGYEQYF. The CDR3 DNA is TGTGCCAGCAGTTACTCCGGCGAGGGACAGGGTTACGAGCAGTACTTC.

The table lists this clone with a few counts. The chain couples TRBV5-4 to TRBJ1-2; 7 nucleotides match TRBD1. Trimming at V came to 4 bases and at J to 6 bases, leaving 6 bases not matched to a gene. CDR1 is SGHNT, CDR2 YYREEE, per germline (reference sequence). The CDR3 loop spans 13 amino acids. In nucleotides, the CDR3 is TGTGCCAGCAGCCAGCAGGGGGATGATGGCTACACCTTC. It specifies CASSQQGDDGYTF. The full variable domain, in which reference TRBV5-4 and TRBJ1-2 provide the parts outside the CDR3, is ETGVTQSPTHLIKTRGQQVTLRCSSQSGHNTVSWYQQALGQGPQFIFQYYREEENGRGNFPPRFSGLQFPNYSSELNVNALELDDSALYLCASSQQGDDGYTFGSGTRLTVV.

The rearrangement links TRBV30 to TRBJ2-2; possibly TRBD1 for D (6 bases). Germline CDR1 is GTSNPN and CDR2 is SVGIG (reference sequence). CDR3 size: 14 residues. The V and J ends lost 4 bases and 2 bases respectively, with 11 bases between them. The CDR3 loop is CAWIRTENTGELFF. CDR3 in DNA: TGTGCCTGGATCCGGACAGAAAACACCGGGGAGCTGTTTTTT.

CDR3 residues: CAIMNRGLQDEQFF. DNA of the CDR3: TGTGCCATCATGAACAGGGGGCTCCAAGATGAGCAGTTCTTC. The rearrangement links TRBV10-3 to TRBJ2-1, with 9 bases that match TRBD1. The germline V gene encodes CDR1 ENHRY and CDR2 SYGVKD. The J segment lost 8 bases and the V segment lost 7 bases, leaving 9 bases of the junction unmatched. This CDR3 region has 14 residues.

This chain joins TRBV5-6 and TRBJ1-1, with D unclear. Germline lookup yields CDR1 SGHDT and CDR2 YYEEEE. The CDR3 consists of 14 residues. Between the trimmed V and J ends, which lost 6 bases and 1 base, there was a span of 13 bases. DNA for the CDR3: TGTGCCAGCACCATCCGAGCGGGGAACACTGAAGCTTTCTTT. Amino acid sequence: CASTIRAGNTEAFF.

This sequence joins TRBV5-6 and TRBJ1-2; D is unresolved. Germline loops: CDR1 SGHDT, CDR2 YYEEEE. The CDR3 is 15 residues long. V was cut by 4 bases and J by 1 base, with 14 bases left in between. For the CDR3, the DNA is TGTGCCAGCAGCCTAGTAAACGGCCTTAACTATGGCTACACCTTC. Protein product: CASSLVNGLNYGYTF.

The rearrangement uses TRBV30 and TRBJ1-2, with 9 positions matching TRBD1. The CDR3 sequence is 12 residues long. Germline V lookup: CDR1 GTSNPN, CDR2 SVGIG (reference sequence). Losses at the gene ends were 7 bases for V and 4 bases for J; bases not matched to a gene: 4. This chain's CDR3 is CASTTGGYGYTF. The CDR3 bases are TGTGCCTCAACGACAGGGGGCTATGGCTACACCTTC.

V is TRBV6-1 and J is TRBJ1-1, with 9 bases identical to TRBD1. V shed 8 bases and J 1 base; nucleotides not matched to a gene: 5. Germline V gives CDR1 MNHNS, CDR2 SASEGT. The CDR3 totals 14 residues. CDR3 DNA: TGTGCCAGCGACAGGGGGGAATCGAACACTGAAGCTTTCTTT. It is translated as CASDRGESNTEAFF.

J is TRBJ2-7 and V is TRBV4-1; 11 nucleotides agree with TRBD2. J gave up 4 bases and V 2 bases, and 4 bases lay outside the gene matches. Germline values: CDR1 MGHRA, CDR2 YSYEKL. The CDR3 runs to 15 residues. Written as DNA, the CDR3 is TGCGCCAGCAGCCAACTGTCTAGCGGGGGGTACGAGCAGTACTTC. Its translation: CASSQLSSGGYEQYF.

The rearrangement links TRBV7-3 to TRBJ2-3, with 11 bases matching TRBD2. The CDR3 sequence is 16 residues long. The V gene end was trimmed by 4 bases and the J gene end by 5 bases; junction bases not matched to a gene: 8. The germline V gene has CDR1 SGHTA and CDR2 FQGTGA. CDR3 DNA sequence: TGTGCCAGCAGCTCACCGACTAGCGGGGACAAAGATACGCAGTATTTT. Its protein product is CASSSPTSGDKDTQYF.

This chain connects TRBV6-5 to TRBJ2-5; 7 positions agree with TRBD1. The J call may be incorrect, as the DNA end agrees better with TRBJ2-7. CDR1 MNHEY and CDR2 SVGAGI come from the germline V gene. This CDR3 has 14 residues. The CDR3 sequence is CASSLAGGTYEQYF. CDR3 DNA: TGTGCCAGCAGCTTAGCAGGGGGTACCTACGAGCAGTACTTC.

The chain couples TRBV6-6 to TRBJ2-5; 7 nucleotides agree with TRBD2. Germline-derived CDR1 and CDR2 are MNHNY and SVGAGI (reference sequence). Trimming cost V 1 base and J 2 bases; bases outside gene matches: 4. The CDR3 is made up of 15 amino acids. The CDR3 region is CASSYWGREQETQYF. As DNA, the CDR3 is TGTGCCAGCAGTTACTGGGGGAGGGAACAAGAGACCCAGTACTTC.

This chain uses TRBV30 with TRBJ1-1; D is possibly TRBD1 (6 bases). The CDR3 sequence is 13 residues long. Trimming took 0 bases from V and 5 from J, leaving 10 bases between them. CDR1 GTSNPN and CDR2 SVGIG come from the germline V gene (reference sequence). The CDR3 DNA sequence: TGTGCCTGGAGTGTACTAGGGGGAACTGAAGCTTTCTTT. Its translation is CAWSVLGGTEAFF.

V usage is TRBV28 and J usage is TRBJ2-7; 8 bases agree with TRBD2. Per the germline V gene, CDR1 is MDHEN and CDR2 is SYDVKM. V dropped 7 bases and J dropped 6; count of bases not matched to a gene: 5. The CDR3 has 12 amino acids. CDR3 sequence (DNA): TGTGCCAGCACCTCGGGAGGGGTCGAGCAGTACTTC. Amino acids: CASTSGGVEQYF.

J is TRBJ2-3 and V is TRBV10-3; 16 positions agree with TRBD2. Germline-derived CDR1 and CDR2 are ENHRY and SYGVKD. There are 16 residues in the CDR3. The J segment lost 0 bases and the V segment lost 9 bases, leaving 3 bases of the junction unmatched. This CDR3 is CAMGTSGGASTDTQYF. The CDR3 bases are TGTGCCATGGGGACTAGCGGGGGGGCAAGCACAGATACGCAGTATTTT.

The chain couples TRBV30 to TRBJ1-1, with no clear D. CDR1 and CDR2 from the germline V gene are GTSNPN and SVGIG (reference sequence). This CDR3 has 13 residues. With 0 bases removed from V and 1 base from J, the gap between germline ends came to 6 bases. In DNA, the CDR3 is TGTGCCTGGAGTGTAGGGAGGAACACTGAAGCTTTCTTT. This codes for CAWSVGRNTEAFF.

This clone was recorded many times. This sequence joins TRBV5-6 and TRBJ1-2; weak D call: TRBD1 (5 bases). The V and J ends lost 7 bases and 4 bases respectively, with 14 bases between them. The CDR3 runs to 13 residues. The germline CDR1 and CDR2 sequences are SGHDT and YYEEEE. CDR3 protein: CASRRVSGYGYTF. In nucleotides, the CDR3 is TGTGCCAGCCGCAGGGTCTCAGGCTATGGCTACACCTTC.

CDR3 loop: CASSENPGGEAFF. For the CDR3, the DNA is TGTGCCAGCAGTGAAAACCCAGGGGGCGAGGCTTTCTTT. The chain recombines TRBV6-1 with TRBJ1-1; TRBD1 matches 8 bases. The CDR3 loop spans 13 amino acids. Germline trimming cut 2 bases from V and 11 bases from J; bases unmatched to any gene: 7. Germline lookup yields CDR1 MNHNS and CDR2 SASEGT.

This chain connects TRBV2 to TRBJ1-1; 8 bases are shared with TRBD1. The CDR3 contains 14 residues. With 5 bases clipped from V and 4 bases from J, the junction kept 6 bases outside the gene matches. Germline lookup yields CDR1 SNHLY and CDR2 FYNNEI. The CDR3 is CASSPDRGGTEAFF. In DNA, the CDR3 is TGTGCCAGCAGTCCCGACAGGGGTGGCACTGAAGCTTTCTTT. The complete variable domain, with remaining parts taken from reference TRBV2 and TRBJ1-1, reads EPEVTQTPSHQVTQMGQEVILRCVPISNHLYFYWYRQILGQKVEFLVSFYNNEISEKSEIFDDQFSVERPDGSNFTLKIRSTKLEDSAMYFCASSPDRGGTEAFFGQGTRLTVV.

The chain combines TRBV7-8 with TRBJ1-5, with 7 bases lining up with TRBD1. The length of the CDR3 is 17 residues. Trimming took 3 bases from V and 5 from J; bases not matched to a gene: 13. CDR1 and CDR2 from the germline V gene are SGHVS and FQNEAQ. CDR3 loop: CASSLGRGRDSHQPQHF. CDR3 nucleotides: TGTGCCAGCAGCTTGGGAAGGGGCAGGGACAGCCATCAGCCCCAGCATTTT.

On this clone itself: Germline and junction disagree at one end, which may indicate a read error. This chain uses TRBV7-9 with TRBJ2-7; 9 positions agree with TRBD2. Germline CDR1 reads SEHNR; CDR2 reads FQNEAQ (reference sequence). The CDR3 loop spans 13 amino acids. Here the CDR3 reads CSSLSSGAYEQYF. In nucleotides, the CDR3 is TGTTCCAGCTTGTCTAGCGGGGCATACGAGCAGTACTTC.

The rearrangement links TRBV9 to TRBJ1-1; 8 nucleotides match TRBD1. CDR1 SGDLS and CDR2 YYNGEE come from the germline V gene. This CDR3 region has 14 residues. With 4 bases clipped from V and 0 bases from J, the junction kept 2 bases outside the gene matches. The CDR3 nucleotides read TGTGCCAGCAGCCCGACAGGGGTGAACACTGAAGCTTTCTTT. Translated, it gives CASSPTGVNTEAFF.

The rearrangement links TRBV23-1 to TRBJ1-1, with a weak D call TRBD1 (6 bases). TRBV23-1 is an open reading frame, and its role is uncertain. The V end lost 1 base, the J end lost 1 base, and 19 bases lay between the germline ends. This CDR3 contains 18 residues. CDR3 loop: CASSQYVRGCDWNTEAFF. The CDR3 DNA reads TGCGCCAGCAGTCAATATGTCAGGGGTTGTGATTGGAACACTGAAGCTTTCTTT.